This T cell receptor (beta chain) was retrieved from a study of identical twins. This CDR3 has 16 residues. The germline CDR1 and CDR2 sequences are SGHKS and YYEKEE (reference sequence). Trimming at V came to 4 bases and at J to 4 bases, leaving 9 bases not matched to a gene. This clonotype was seen a few times. Template switching created a universal primer site, and the cDNA included unique molecular identifiers. One entry per CDR3 protein, called by TCRdb with MiXCR from the 5' RACE reads. The sample includes 500,000 or so distinct CDR3 sequences, around 20% seen only once; the top ten take around 0.9%. The sample was also linked to a second study, of T cells expressing NK-cell markers. From that report: In several experiments, an anti-gamma-delta TCR antibody restricted sorting to alpha-beta TCR T cells. Similarly, these clonotypes led the CD3+CD56-NKG2C+ fraction as well in several donors.

The source is a woman between 18 and 29 years old in good health. The chain combines TRBV5-5 with TRBJ2-1; 9 bases align to TRBD2. Sequenced sample: CD4+ T cells sorted from blood. In DNA, the CDR3 is TGTGCCAGCAGCGATATAGCGGGGGACGTATACAATGAGCAGTTCTTC. Its protein product is CASSDIAGDVYNEQFF.